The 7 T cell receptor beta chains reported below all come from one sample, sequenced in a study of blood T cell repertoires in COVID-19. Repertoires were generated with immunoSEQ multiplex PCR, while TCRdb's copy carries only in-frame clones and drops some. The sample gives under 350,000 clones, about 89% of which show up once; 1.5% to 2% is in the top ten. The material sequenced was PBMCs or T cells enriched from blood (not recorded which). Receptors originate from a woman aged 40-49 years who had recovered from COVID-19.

CDR3 coding DNA: TGCGCCAGCAGTGAGTCAGTAGGGCGGGGGACCACCTACGAGCAGTACTTC. As protein: CASSESVGRGTTYEQYF. The V call is TRBV10-1, the J call TRBJ2-7; 7 nucleotides match TRBD2. Trimming cost V 0 bases and J 2 bases; bases outside gene matches: 10. The germline V gene encodes CDR1 WNHNN and CDR2 SYGVQD (reference sequence). This CDR3 comprises 17 residues.

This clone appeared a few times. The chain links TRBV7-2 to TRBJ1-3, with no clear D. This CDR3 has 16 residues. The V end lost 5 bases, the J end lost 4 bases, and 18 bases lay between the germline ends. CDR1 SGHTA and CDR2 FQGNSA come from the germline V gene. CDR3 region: CASSGGQSPRGNTIYF. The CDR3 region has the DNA TGTGCCAGCAGCGGAGGGCAAAGCCCTAGAGGAAACACCATATATTTT.

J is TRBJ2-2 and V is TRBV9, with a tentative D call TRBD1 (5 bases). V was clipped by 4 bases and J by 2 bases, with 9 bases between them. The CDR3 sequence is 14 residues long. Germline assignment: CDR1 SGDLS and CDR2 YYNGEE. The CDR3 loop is CASSPQVNTGELFF. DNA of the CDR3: TGTGCCAGCAGCCCACAGGTTAACACCGGGGAGCTGTTTTTT. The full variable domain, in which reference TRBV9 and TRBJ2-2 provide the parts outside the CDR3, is DSGVTQTPKHLITATGQRVTLRCSPRSGDLSVYWYQQSLDQGLQFLIQYYNGEERAKGNILERFSAQQFPDLHSELNLSSLELGDSALYFCASSPQVNTGELFFGEGSRLTVL.

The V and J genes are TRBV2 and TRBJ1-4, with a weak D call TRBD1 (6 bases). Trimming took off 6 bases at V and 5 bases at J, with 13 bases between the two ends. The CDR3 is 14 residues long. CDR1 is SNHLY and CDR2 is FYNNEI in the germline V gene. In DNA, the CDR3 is TGTGCCAGCAGGAACAGGGACCAAAATGAAAAACTGTTTTTT. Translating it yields CASRNRDQNEKLFF.

The CDR3 nucleotides read TGTGCCAGCAGGGATACTAACTGGTGTAGCGGGGGGCGATCTAGCACAGATACGCAGTATTTT. Its translation is CASRDTNWCSGGRSSTDTQYF. This chain joins TRBV9 and TRBJ2-3; 10 nucleotides agree with TRBD2. CDR1 and CDR2 (germline): SGDLS, YYNGEE. Losses at the gene ends were 5 bases for V and 0 bases for J; bases not matched to a gene: 21. The CDR3 is made up of 21 amino acids.

The CDR3 loop reads CASSQTVVYNSPLHF. As DNA, the CDR3 is TGTGCCAGCAGCCAAACAGTGGTATACAATTCACCCCTCCACTTT. This chain joins TRBV14 and TRBJ1-6; D is unclear. The CDR3 loop spans 15 amino acids. From germline, CDR1 is SGHDN and CDR2 FVKESK. Trimming took off 2 bases at V and 7 bases at J, with 12 bases between the two ends.

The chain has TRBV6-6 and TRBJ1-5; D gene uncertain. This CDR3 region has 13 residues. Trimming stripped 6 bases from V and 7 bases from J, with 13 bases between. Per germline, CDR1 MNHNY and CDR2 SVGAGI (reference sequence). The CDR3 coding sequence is TGTGCCAGCAGACCCCACTCGGGGCAGCCCCAGCATTTT. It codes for CASRPHSGQPQHF.